A selection of T cell receptor beta chains follows, all from one sample in a study of shared clonotypes between healthy human individuals. Sequencing used immunoSEQ multiplex PCR; TCRdb keeps in-frame clones, though not all of them. The table shows some 1,400,000 clones, with roughly 97% occurring only once. Sequencing used naive CD4+ T cells sorted from blood. The receptors here all came from a young man in good health. CDR3s leave out the opening cysteine and the closing phenylalanine or tryptophan. Each record gives: J gene, V gene, CDR3 protein.

J gene: TRBJ2-1; V gene: TRBV5-1; CDR3 protein: ASSLVAVYNEQF
J gene: TRBJ2-7; V gene: TRBV10-2; CDR3 protein: ASSESPSGTFYYEQY
J gene: TRBJ2-1; V gene: TRBV28; CDR3 protein: ASSLVAGGMNEQF
J gene: TRBJ2-1; V gene: TRBV7-2; CDR3 protein: ASSSRMTGTGYNEQF
J gene: TRBJ1-3; V gene: TRBV6-6; CDR3 protein: ASGQGSGNTIY
J gene: TRBJ1-2; V gene: TRBV20-1; CDR3 protein: SARDLGYT
J gene: TRBJ1-5; V gene: TRBV5-5; CDR3 protein: ASSLATVPSQPQH
J gene: TRBJ2-7; V gene: TRBV14; CDR3 protein: ASSQDLVSHLYEQY
J gene: TRBJ2-5; V gene: TRBV6-6; CDR3 protein: ASRPGRQETQY
J gene: TRBJ1-2; V gene: TRBV13; CDR3 protein: ASSPLDRHGYT
J gene: TRBJ1-4; V gene: TRBV5-1; CDR3 protein: ASSLGTGEKLF
J gene: TRBJ2-2; V gene: TRBV4-1; CDR3 protein: ASSQDWESANTGELF
J gene: TRBJ2-5; V gene: TRBV10-3; CDR3 protein: AISLGQEYQETQY
J gene: TRBJ2-3; V gene: TRBV9; CDR3 protein: ASSGPSVSKDTQY
J gene: TRBJ2-1; V gene: TRBV19; CDR3 protein: ASTATGRLDEQF
J gene: TRBJ2-1; V gene: TRBV28; CDR3 protein: ASSWKSWGQRYNEQF
J gene: TRBJ2-2; V gene: TRBV11-3; CDR3 protein: ASSLDPGTRGDTGELF
J gene: TRBJ2-7; V gene: TRBV27; CDR3 protein: ASKSRGRSGSSYEQY
J gene: TRBJ2-1; V gene: TRBV5-1; CDR3 protein: ASSREGAGGNEQF
J gene: TRBJ2-7; V gene: TRBV5-1; CDR3 protein: ASSLAPAGENEQY
J gene: TRBJ1-3; V gene: TRBV10-3; CDR3 protein: AISEGGGLDTIY
J gene: TRBJ1-5; V gene: TRBV28; CDR3 protein: ASRPKAGAGINQPQH
J gene: TRBJ2-7; V gene: TRBV7-6; CDR3 protein: ASSLGDYEQY
J gene: TRBJ2-2; V gene: TRBV11-2; CDR3 protein: ASSPVAGRVGTGELF
J gene: TRBJ1-5; V gene: TRBV28; CDR3 protein: ASSSYLNQPQH
J gene: TRBJ1-2; V gene: TRBV6-6; CDR3 protein: ASRPGPRDYGYT
J gene: TRBJ2-7; V gene: TRBV19; CDR3 protein: ASRKREGPSYEQY
J gene: TRBJ2-1; V gene: TRBV7-2; CDR3 protein: ASSLRIRGPYNEQF
J gene: TRBJ1-5; V gene: TRBV10-3; CDR3 protein: AIGRDSNQPQH
J gene: TRBJ2-2; V gene: TRBV10-3; CDR3 protein: AISEYTSGELF
J gene: TRBJ2-1; V gene: TRBV6-1; CDR3 protein: ASRGGTGFSNEQF
J gene: TRBJ2-3; V gene: TRBV6-5; CDR3 protein: ASSLMGGHTDTQY
J gene: TRBJ2-2; V gene: TRBV29-1; CDR3 protein: SVVDPIQGRVTGELF
J gene: TRBJ2-1; V gene: TRBV5-1; CDR3 protein: ASSLGLLLSSYNEQF
J gene: TRBJ2-2; V gene: TRBV5-1; CDR3 protein: ATSTGTPTGELF
J gene: TRBJ2-5; V gene: TRBV7-9; CDR3 protein: ASSLGLAGGPRETQY
J gene: TRBJ1-4; V gene: TRBV6-5; CDR3 protein: ASSYAQGNEKLF
J gene: TRBJ1-1; V gene: TRBV28; CDR3 protein: ASNLISTEAF
J gene: TRBJ2-7; V gene: TRBV4-3; CDR3 protein: ASSHTGTGGYEQY
J gene: TRBJ1-1; V gene: TRBV6-6; CDR3 protein: ASSYTGALGNTEAF
J gene: TRBJ2-1; V gene: TRBV11-3; CDR3 protein: ASSSKGGTGYNEQF
J gene: TRBJ1-1; V gene: TRBV10-3; CDR3 protein: AITMRGLLSEAF
J gene: TRBJ1-3; V gene: TRBV10-1; CDR3 protein: ASSESGVGNTIY
J gene: TRBJ2-1; V gene: TRBV9; CDR3 protein: ASSARHRLAGGTDEQF
J gene: TRBJ2-7; V gene: TRBV9; CDR3 protein: ASSVDLAGDEQY
J gene: TRBJ2-7; V gene: TRBV7-9; CDR3 protein: ASSFGQGGEQY
J gene: TRBJ2-7; V gene: TRBV28; CDR3 protein: ASSDGTGGKQY
J gene: TRBJ2-7; V gene: TRBV11-2; CDR3 protein: ASSLAEGGYEQY
J gene: TRBJ2-5; V gene: TRBV7-8; CDR3 protein: ASSTEETQY
J gene: TRBJ2-1; V gene: TRBV19; CDR3 protein: ASSTGRSVEQF
J gene: TRBJ2-3; V gene: TRBV9; CDR3 protein: ASSVRDTQY
J gene: TRBJ2-5; V gene: TRBV18; CDR3 protein: ASSLGTGEETQY
J gene: TRBJ2-7; V gene: TRBV14; CDR3 protein: ASSQDRSLGEQY
J gene: TRBJ2-1; V gene: TRBV5-1; CDR3 protein: ASSLLSTSGYNEQF
J gene: TRBJ2-5; V gene: TRBV11-2; CDR3 protein: ASSSDPSGETQY